This T cell receptor (beta chain) was observed in a study of cytomegalovirus exposure and HLA in healthy donors. Overall study results and limits: Cytomegalovirus-associated status was assigned to roughly 160 TCR beta chains. Looking again later, the authors saw that most CMV-associated TCR beta chains seemed HLA-restricted.

The length of the CDR3 is 19 residues. J lost 0 bases, V lost 1 base, and 6 bases had no gene match. The germline CDR1 and CDR2 sequences are MGHRA and YSYEKL. PCR primers comprised 60 Vbeta and 13 Jbeta primers. Profiling relied on immunoSEQ multiplex PCR, and the TCRdb table lists in-frame clones only, not all of them. This sample has under 200,000 clones, with 55% to 80% found just once. There are a few counts of this clone. Its antigen is undetermined. The V call is TRBV4-1, the J call TRBJ2-1; 13 nucleotides align to TRBD2. This clonotype was obtained from a woman between 18 and 29 years old in good health and CMV-seropositive. The sequenced sample was PBMCs. The CDR3, as DNA: TGCGCCAGCAGCCAAGGACTAGCGGGAGGTCTCAGCTCCTACAATGAGCAGTTCTTC. Translating it yields CASSQGLAGGLSSYNEQFF.